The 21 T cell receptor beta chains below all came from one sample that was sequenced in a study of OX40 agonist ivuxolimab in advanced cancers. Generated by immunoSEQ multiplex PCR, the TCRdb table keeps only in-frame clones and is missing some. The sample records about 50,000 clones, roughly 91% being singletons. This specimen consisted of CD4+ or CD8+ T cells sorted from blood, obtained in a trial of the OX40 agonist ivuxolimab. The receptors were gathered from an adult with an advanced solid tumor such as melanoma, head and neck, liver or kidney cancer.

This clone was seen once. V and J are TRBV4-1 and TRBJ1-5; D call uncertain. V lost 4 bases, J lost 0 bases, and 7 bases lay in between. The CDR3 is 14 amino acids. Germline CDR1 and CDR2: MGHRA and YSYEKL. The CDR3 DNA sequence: TGCGCCAGCAGCCGACTGTATAGCAATCAGCCCCAGCATTTT. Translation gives CASSRLYSNQPQHF.

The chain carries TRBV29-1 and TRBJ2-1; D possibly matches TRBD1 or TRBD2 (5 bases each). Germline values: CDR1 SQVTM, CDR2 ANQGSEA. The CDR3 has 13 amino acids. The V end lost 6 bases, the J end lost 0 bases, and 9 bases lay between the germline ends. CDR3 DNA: TGCAGCGTACCTGGGGGCTCCTACAATGAGCAGTTCTTC. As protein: CSVPGGSYNEQFF.

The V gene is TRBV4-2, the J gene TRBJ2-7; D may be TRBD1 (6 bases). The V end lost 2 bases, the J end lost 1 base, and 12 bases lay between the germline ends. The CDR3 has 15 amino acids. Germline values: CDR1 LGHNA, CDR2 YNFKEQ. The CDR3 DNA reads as TGTGCCAGCAGCCAACCCGGGACACCATCCTACGAGCAGTACTTC. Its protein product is CASSQPGTPSYEQYF.

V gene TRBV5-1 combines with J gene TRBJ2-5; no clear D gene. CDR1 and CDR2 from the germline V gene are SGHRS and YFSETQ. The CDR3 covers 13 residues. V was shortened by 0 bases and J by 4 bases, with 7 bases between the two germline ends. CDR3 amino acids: CASSLEVTETQYF. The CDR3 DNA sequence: TGCGCCAGCAGCTTGGAGGTCACAGAGACCCAGTACTTC.

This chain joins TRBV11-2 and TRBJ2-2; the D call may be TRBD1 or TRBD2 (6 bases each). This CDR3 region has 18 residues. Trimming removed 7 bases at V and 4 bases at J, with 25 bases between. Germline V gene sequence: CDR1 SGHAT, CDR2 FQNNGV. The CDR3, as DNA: TGTGCCAGCACCCCGGGGGCGGGTGTGGGGGGCCTCACCGGGGAGCTGTTTTTT. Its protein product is CASTPGAGVGGLTGELFF.

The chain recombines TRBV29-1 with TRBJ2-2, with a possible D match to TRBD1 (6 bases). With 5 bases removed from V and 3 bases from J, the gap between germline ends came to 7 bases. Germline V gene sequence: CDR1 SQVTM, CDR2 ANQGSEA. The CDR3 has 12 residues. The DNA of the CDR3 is TGCAGCGTTACAGGGCACACCGGGGAGCTGTTTTTT. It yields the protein CSVTGHTGELFF.

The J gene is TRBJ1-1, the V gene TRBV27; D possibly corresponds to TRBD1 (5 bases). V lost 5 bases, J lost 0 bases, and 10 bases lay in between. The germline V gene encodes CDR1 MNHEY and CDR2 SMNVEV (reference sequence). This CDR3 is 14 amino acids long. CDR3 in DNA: TGTGCCAGCAGTCACGGGGGTATGAACACTGAAGCTTTCTTT. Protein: CASSHGGMNTEAFF.

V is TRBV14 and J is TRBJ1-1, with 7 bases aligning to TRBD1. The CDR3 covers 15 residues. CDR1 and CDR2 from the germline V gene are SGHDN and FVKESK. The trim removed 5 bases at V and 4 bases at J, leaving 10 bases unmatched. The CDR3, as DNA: TGTGCCAGCAGCGAAGCGACAGGGTATATCACTGAAGCTTTCTTT. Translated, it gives CASSEATGYITEAFF.

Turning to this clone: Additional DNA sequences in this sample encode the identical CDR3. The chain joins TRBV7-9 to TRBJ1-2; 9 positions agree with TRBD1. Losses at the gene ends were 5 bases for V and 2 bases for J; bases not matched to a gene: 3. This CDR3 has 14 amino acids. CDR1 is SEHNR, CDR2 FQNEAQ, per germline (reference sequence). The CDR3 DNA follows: TGTGCCAGCAGCCTGGGACAGGGAAACTATGGCTACACCTTC. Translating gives CASSLGQGNYGYTF.

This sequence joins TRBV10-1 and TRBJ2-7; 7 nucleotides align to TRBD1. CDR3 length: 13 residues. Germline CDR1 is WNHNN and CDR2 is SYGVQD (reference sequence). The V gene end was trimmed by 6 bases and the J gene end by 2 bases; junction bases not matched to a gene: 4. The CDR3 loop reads CASSAGTAYEQYF. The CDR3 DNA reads TGCGCCAGCAGCGCCGGGACAGCCTACGAGCAGTACTTC.

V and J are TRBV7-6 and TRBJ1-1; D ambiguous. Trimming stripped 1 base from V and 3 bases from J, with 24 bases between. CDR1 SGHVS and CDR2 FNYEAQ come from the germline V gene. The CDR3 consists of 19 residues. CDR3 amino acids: CASSLGARGPEVMDTEAFF. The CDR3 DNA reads TGTGCCAGCAGCTTAGGGGCCCGAGGTCCCGAGGTGATGGACACTGAAGCTTTCTTT.

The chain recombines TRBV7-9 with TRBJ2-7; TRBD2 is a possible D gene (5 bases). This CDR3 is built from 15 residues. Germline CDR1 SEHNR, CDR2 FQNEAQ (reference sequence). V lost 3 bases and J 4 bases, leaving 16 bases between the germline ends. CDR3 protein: CASSLRAADGYEQYF. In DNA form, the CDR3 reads TGTGCCAGCAGCTTGCGGGCAGCGGATGGATACGAGCAGTACTTC.

CDR3 amino acids: CASSVEQGLNTEAFF. The DNA of the CDR3 is TGTGCCAGCAGCGTAGAACAGGGGCTGAACACTGAAGCTTTCTTT. V usage is TRBV9 and J usage is TRBJ1-1; 7 bases agree with TRBD1. There are 15 residues in the CDR3. J lost 0 bases, V lost 0 bases, and 2 bases had no gene match. Germline values: CDR1 SGDLS, CDR2 YYNGEE.

The CDR3 sequence: CASSPDDRSSYEQYF. In DNA, the CDR3 is TGTGCCAGCAGCCCAGACGACCGATCGTCCTACGAGCAGTACTTC. The chain is built from TRBV6-5 and TRBJ2-7; the D is unclear. Trimming shortened V by 6 bases and J by 1 base, and 16 bases separated the two germline ends. The germline V gene has CDR1 MNHEY and CDR2 SVGAGI. The CDR3 contains 15 residues.

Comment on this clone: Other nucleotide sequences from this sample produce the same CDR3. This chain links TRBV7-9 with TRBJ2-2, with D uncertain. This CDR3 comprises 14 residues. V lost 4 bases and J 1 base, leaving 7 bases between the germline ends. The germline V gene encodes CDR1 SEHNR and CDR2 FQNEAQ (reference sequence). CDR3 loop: CASSSGLNTGELFF. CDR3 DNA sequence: TGTGCCAGCAGCTCGGGCCTGAACACCGGGGAGCTGTTTTTT.

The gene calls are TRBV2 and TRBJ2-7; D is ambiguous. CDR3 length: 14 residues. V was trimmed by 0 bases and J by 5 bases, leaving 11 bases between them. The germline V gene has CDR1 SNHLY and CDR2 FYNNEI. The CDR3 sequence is CASSEAGLRDEQYF. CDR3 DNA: TGTGCCAGCAGTGAAGCGGGGTTAAGGGACGAGCAGTACTTC.

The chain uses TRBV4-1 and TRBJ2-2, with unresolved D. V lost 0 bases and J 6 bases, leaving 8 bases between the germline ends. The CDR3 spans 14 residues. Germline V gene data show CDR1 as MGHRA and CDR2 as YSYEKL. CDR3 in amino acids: CASSQDKVSGELFF. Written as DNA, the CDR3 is TGCGCCAGCAGCCAAGATAAGGTGTCCGGGGAGCTGTTTTTT.

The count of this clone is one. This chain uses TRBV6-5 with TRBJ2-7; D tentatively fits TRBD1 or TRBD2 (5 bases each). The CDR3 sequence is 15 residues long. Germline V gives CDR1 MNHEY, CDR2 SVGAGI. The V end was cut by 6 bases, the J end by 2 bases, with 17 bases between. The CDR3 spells CASSRYGTDPYEQYV. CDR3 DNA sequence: TGTGCCAGCAGCCGCTACGGGACGGATCCCTACGAGCAGTACGTC.

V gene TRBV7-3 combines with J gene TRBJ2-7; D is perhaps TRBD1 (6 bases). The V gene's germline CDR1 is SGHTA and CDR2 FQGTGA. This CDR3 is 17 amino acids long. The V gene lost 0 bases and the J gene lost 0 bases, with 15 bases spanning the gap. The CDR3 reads CASSLTQRAGASYEQYF. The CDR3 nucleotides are TGTGCCAGCAGCTTAACGCAACGGGCAGGGGCCTCCTACGAGCAGTACTTC.

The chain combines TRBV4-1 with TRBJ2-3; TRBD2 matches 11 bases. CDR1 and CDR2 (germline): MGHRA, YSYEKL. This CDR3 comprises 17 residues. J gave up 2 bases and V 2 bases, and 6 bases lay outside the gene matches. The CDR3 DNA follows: TGCGCCAGCAGCCAACCAGGACTAGCGGGTGACACAGATACGCAGTATTTT. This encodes CASSQPGLAGDTDTQYF.

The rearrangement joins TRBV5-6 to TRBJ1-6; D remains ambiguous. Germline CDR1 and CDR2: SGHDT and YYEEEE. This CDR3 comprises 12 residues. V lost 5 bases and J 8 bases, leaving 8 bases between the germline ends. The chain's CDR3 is CASSFQYSPLHF. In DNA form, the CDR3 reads TGTGCCAGCAGTTTTCAATATTCACCCCTCCACTTT.